There are a few counts of the clone carrying this T cell receptor (beta chain). Its antigen is not identified. The entry originates in a study of beta chain features in type 1 diabetes. General study points: Across all four CD4+ subsets, people with type 1 diabetes showed modestly shorter TCRB CDR3s. PCR might favor shorter templates, equally in patients and controls.

The CDR3 is made up of 14 amino acids. With 3 bases removed from V and 1 base from J, the gap between germline ends came to 9 bases. Germline V gives CDR1 SGHNT, CDR2 YYREEE (reference sequence). Expressed TCRB transcripts were sequenced after all isolated RNA was converted to cDNA. Using immunoSEQ multiplex PCR, the repertoire was profiled, and TCRdb retains in-frame clones only, with some absent. This sample has 600,000 to 700,000 clones, with over 10% found just once. CD45RO/CCR7/CD25/CD127/CD95/CD27 staining was used to isolate CD4+ naive, central memory, regulatory and stem cell-like memory cells by sorting.

This TCR was sampled from a man aged 30 to 39 with type 1 diabetes. Sequenced material: naive CD4+ T cells from blood. The chain has TRBV5-4 and TRBJ2-3; D may be TRBD1 (5 bases). The chain's CDR3 is CASSSKGGTDTQYF. CDR3 in DNA: TGTGCCAGCAGCTCTAAAGGGGGCACAGATACGCAGTATTTT.